This T cell receptor (beta chain) is from a study of cytomegalovirus exposure and HLA in healthy donors. Primers: 60 Vbeta forward and 13 Jbeta reverse. This table comes from immunoSEQ multiplex PCR, and its TCRdb copy is limited to in-frame clones, with some not included. This table has 120,000 or so clones, around 87% appearing once. CDR1 MGHRA and CDR2 YSYEKL come from the germline V gene. The CDR3 consists of 15 residues. The ends were cut back, 1 base at V and 7 bases at J, with 16 bases in the middle. This rearrangement joins TRBV4-1 to TRBJ2-5; D perhaps matches TRBD2 (6 bases). The sample was PBMCs. This TCR came from a man aged 35 to 55 in good health and CMV-seronegative. The CDR3 is CASSQGQGGVGTQYF. The CDR3 bases are TGCGCCAGCAGCCAAGGCCAGGGCGGGGTAGGGACCCAGTACTTC.